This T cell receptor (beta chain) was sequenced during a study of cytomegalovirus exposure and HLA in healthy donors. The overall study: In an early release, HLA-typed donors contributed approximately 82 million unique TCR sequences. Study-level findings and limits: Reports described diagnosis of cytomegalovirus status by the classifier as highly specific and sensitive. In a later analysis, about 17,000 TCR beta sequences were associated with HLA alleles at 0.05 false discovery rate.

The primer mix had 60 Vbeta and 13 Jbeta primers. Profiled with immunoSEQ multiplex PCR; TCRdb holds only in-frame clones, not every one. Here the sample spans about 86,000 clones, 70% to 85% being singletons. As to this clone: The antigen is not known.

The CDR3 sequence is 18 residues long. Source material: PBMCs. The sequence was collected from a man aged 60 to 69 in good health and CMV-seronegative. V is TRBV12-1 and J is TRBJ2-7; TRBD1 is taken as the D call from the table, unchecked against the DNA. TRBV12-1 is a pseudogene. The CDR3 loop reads CASSFAPRTGALSYEQYF. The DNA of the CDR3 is TGTGCCAGCAGCTTTGCCCCGAGGACAGGGGCCCTCTCCTACGAGCAGTACTTC.